The T cell receptor beta chain under discussion was sequenced for a study of blood T cell repertoires in COVID-19. Measured with immunoSEQ multiplex PCR; TCRdb has only the in-frame clones, and not every one. The sample yields some 180,000 clones, roughly three quarters seen once. CDR3 length: 18 amino acids. J gave up 2 bases and V 2 bases, and 13 bases lay outside the gene matches. The germline gives CDR1 MNHEY, CDR2 SVGEGT. The chain uses TRBV6-2 or TRBV6-3 and TRBJ2-3; TRBD2 aligns across 7 bases. The sequencing sample was made of PBMCs or T cells enriched from blood (not recorded which). This TCR was sampled from a man between 60 and 70 years old who had been exposed to COVID-19. The CDR3 DNA is TGTGCCAGCAGTTACGAAATTGGAACTAGCGAGTACACAGATACGCAGTATTTT. Translation: CASSYEIGTSEYTDTQYF.